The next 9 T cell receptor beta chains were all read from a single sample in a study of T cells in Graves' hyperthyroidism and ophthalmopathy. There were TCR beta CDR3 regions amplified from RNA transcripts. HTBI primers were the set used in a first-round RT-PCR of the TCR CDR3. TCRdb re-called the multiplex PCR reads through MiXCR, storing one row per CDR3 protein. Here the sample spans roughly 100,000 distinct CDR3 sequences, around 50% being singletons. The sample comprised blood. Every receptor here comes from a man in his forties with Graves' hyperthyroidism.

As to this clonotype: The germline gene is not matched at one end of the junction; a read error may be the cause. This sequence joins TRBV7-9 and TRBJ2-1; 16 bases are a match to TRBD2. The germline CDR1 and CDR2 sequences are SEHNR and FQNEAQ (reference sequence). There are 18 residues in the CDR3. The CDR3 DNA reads TGTGCCAGCAGCTTGGGACTAGCGGGGGGGCCCCCTTACAATGAGCAGCTCTTC. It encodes CASSLGLAGGPPYNEQLF.

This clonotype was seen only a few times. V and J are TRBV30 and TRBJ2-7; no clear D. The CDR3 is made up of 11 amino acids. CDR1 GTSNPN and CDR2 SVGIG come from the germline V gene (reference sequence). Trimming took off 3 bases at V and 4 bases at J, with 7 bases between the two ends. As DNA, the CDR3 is TGTGCCTGGAGCGGGCCTTACGAGCAGTACTTC. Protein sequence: CAWSGPYEQYF. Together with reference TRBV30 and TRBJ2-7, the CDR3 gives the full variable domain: SQTIHQWPATLVQPVGSPLSLECTVEGTSNPNLYWYRQAAGRGLQLLFYSVGIGQISSEVPQNLSASRPQDRQFILSSKKLLLSDSGFYLCAWSGPYEQYFGPGTRLTVT.

The CDR3 DNA reads TGCAGCGTTATAGGGGCCACAGATACGCAGTATTTT. It encodes CSVIGATDTQYF. The chain combines TRBV29-1 with TRBJ2-3; D perhaps matches TRBD1 (5 bases). The CDR3 is 12 residues long. Germline CDR1 and CDR2: SQVTM and ANQGSEA. Trimming left V 5 bases short and J 2 bases short, with 8 bases between.

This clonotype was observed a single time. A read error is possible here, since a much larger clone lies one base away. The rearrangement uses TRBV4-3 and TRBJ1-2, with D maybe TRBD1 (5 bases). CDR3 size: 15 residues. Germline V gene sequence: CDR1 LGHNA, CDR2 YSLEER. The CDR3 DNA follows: TGCGCCGGCAGCCAAGGGGTAGGGGTTAACTATGGCTACACCTTC. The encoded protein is CAGSQGVGVNYGYTF.

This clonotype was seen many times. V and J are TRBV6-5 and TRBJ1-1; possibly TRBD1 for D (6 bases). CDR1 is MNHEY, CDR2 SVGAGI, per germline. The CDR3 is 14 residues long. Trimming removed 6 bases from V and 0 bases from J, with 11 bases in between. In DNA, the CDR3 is TGTGCCAGCAGCCCCGGGACACTGAACACTGAAGCTTTCTTT. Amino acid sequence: CASSPGTLNTEAFF.

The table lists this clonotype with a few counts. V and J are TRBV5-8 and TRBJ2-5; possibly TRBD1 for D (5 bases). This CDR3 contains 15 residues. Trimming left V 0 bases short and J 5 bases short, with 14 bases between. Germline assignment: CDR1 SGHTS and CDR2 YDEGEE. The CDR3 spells CASSLGWEGVETQYF. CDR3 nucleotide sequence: TGTGCCAGCAGCTTGGGGTGGGAAGGGGTGGAGACCCAGTACTTC.

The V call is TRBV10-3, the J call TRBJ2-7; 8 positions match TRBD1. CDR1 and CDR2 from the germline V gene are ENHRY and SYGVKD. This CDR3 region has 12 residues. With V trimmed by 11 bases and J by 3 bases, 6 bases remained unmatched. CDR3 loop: CAARTGNYEQYF. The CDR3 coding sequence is TGTGCCGCTAGGACAGGGAACTACGAGCAGTACTTC.

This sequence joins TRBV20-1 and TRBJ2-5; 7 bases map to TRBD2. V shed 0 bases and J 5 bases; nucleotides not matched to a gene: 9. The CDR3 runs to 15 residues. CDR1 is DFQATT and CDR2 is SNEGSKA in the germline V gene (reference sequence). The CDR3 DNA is TGCAGTGCTAGAGATCTGGTGGCGGGGGACGAGACCCAGTACTTC. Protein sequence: CSARDLVAGDETQYF.

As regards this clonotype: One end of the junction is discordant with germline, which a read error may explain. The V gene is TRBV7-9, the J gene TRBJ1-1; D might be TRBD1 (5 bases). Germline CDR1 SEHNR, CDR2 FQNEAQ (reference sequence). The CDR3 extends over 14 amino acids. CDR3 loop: CAGSTRQQNTEAFF. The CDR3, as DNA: TGTGCCGGCAGCACCAGACAGCAGAACACTGAAGCTTTCTTT.